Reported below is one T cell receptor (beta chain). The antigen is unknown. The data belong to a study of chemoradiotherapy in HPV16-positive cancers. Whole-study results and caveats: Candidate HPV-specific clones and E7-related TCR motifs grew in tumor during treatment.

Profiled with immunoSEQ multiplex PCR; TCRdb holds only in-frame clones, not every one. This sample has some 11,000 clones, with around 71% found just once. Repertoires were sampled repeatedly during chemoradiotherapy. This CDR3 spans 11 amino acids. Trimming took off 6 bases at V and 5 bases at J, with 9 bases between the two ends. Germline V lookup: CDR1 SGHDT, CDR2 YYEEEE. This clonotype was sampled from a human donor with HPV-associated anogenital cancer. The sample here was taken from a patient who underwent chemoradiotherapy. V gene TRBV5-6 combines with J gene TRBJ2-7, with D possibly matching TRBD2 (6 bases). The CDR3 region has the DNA TGTGCCAGCACGGGAGTCGACGAGCAGTACTTC. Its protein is CASTGVDEQYF.